This T cell receptor beta chain emerged from a study of blood T cell repertoires in COVID-19. In the study overall: Sites across the United States, Italy and Spain contributed samples from acute and convalescent COVID-19. PBMCs, B-cell-depleted T cells, or T cells were the source of the cDNA or gDNA that made up the material.

Per germline, CDR1 SGDLS and CDR2 YYNGEE. This CDR3 comprises 15 residues. The V segment lost 0 bases and the J segment 4 bases; nucleotides outside the gene matches: 4. Source study methods: Scientists estimated how many nucleated cells there were by amplifying reference gene primers. Generated by immunoSEQ multiplex PCR, the TCRdb table keeps only in-frame clones and is missing some. The V and J calls and clone size were taken over from that table, and D and trimming were inferred from the DNA. This sample yields 110,000 or so clones, of which 75% to 90% are seen a single time; about 8.5% belongs to the top ten.

The source material was peripheral blood. J is TRBJ2-1 and V is TRBV9, with TRBD1 matching 7 bases. This TCR was recovered from a woman in her forties with acute or convalescent COVID-19. The CDR3 loop is CASSVGTGGYNEQFF. CDR3 nucleotides: TGTGCCAGCAGCGTAGGGACAGGCGGTTACAATGAGCAGTTCTTC.